The present entry profiles one TCR beta chain with its context. The antigen it recognizes is unknown. One base away there is no much larger clone; base qualities are not given. At the DNA level, this CDR3 is encoded by other sequences in the same sample as well. Amplification of TRB CDR3 regions from genomic DNA was performed at survey-level depth using the immunoSEQ two-step multiplex PCR. Each PCR was spiked with synthetic inline TR CDR3 controls spanning all V-J pairings to estimate template counts and remove amplification bias. Reads were processed so that amplification and sequencing bias were reduced, and quantification was performed against synthetic TR CDR3 analogs. In the paper's pipeline: Raw data were processed in ImmunoSEQ Analyzer, with out-of-frame sequences and CDR3s containing stop codons removed, and gene names were assigned according to IMGT nomenclature. Normalized Shannon entropy, defined as 1 minus Pielou's evenness, was used to summarize repertoire diversity. TRB sequences were considered identical only when V gene, J gene and CDR3 were shared. Public PML clonotypes were defined as CDR3s shared by two or more PML-onset samples but absent from earlier samples, from controls, and from public databases. Positional CDR3 amino acid composition was analyzed in Skylign with the observed count method. The table comes from immuneACCESS by way of TCRdb, which keeps in-frame sequences with V and J called. Part of the clones is missing from these tables; in studies checked, under half for an unresolved V gene and the rest for unknown reasons. V and J calls and clone size are copied from that table; D and trimming were computed from the DNA. The table for this sample lists approximately 31,000 clones; approximately 89% of them were counted only once. Roughly 1.5% of the sample rests with the top ten.

This entry comes from a study of multiple sclerosis patients with progressive multifocal leukoencephalopathy (dated by TCRdb to the late 2010s). With regard to the full study: Five MS patients treated with natalizumab who did not develop PML were sampled longitudinally as controls. The study examined peripheral T and B cells of MS patients who developed PML (4 under natalizumab, 1 after alemtuzumab) and treated patients who did not. Longitudinal follow-up was performed in two natalizumab-treated patients who later developed PML, from before therapy through 6 and 12 months to PML onset. The study aimed to detect JC virus-specific or public T-cell expansions arising at the time of PML onset. On the study overall, not on this receptor specifically: When PML developed, neither common TRBV or TRBJ gene usage nor preferential TRBV-TRBJ pairings were detected. Most PML patients had lower normalized Shannon entropy, suggesting less diverse TRB repertoires, while values in the natalizumab-treated controls sat near 1. Because the cohort was small and descriptive, it remained unclear whether the findings reflect JC virus infection or general immunocompromise. Analysis was restricted to peripheral blood, although for natalizumab-associated PML, cerebrospinal fluid or brain lymphocytes might be more informative. Although TRB clones above 0.5% frequency turned up only in PML patients, the clones expanded at PML onset were already present before and during natalizumab therapy.

Looking up the germline V gene yields CDR1 MNHNS and CDR2 SASEGT. V gives up 7 bases and J gives up 8 bases, and the segment between their germline ends measures 23 bases. Measured from the cysteine to the phenylalanine, the CDR3 is 15 residues long. Kept here is only the CDR3 DNA, which spans 45 bases and is read in frame from base 1. In the paper's terms, the time point label means: before natalizumab initiation. Every listed patient had earlier received interferon beta, and every PML patient was female. Before the first natalizumab infusion, T0 blood samples were collected. Ficoll-Hypaque density gradient centrifugation was used to isolate peripheral blood mononuclear cells.

The chain links TRBV6-1 with TRBJ1-2; a weak D assignment points to TRBD1 (6 bases agree). The sequence came from a human donor with multiple sclerosis. The sequenced sample consisted of PBMCs. This receptor has the CDR3 CASITAAVYRGGYTF. At the DNA level, the sequence is TGTGCCAGCATAACAGCGGCTGTCTATAGGGGGGGCTACACCTTC.